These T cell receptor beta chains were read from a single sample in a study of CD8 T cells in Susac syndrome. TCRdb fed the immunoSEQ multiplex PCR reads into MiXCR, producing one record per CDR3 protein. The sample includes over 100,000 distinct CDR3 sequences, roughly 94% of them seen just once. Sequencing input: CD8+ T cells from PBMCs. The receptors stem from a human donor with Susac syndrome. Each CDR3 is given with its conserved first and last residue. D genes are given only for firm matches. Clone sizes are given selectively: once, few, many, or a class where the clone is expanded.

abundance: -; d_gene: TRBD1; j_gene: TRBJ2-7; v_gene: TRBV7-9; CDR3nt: TGTGCCAGCAGCTTTTCCGCCGGGACAGGGGGCGAGGAGCAGTACTTC; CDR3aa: CASSFSAGTGGEEQYF
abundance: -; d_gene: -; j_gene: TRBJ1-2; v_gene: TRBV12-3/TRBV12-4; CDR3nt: TGTGCCAGCAGTCCCAATATGTATGGCTACACCTTC; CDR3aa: CASSPNMYGYTF
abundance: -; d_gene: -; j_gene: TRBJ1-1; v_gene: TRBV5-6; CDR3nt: TGTGCCAGCAGCCTAGTATTGAGTGAAGCTTTCTTT; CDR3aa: CASSLVLSEAFF
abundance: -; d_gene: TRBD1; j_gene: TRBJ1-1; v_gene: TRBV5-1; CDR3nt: TGCGCCAGCAGCACGGGACAGGGGAGGCCTGAAGCTTTCTTT; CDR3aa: CASSTGQGRPEAFF
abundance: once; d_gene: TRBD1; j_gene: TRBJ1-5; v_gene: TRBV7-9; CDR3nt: TGTGCCAGCAGCTTAGAGACAGGGAAATTGAATCAGCCCCAGCATTTT; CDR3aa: CASSLETGKLNQPQHF
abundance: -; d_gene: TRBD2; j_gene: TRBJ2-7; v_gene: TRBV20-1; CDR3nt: TGCAGTGCTAGTCGAGCGGGGGGGCGTTCCTCCGAGCAGTACTTC; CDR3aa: CSASRAGGRSSEQYF
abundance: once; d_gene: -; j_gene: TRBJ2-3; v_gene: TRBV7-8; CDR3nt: TGTGCCGGGGGATGGGCTAGCGAAGAAGATACGCAGTATTTT; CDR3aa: CAGGWASEEDTQYF
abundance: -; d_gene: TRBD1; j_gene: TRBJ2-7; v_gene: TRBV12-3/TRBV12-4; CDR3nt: TGTGCCAGCAGCCCGACAGGGTCGAACTACGAGCAGTACTTC; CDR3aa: CASSPTGSNYEQYF
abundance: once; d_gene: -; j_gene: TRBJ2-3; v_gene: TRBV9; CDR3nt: TGTGCCAGCAGCGCCGGGAATACGCAGTATTTT; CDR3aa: CASSAGNTQYF
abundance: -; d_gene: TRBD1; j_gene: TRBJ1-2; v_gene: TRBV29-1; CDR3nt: TGCAGCGTTGGAAAGGACAGGACCCTTAACTATGGCTACACCTTC; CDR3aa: CSVGKDRTLNYGYTF
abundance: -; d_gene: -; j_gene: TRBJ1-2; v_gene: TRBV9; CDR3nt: TGTGCCAGCGCGGGAGGGGCAGGGCCGTTTAACTATGGCTACACCTTC; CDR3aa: CASAGGAGPFNYGYTF
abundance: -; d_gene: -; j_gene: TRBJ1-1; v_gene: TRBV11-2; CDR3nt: TGTGCCAGCACCCCTAGCGAGAGCACTGAAGCTTTCTTT; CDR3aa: CASTPSESTEAFF
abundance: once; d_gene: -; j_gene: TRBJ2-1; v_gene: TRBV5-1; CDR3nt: TGCGCCAGCAGCTTAGGGTTAGCAATGGATGAGCAGTTCTTC; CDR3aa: CASSLGLAMDEQFF
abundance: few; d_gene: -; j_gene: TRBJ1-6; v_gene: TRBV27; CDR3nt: TGTGCCAGCAGTTTAGCAGTTAATTCACCCCTCCACTTT; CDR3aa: CASSLAVNSPLHF
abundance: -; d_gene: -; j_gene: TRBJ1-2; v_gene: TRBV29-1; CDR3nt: TGCAGCGTTAGGGACCTAGGAGTAAATGGCTACACCTTC; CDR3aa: CSVRDLGVNGYTF
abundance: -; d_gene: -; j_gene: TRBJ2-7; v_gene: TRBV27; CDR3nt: TGTGCCAGCAGTTCAAGGCTGGGGTCGAGAGGGTACAACGAGCAGTACTTC; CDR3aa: CASSSRLGSRGYNEQYF
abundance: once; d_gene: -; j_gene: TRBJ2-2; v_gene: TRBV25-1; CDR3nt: TGTGCCAGCACTAGCACCTCGGCCGGGGAGCTGTTTTTT; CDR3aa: CASTSTSAGELFF
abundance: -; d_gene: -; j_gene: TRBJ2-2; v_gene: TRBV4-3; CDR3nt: TGCGCCAGCAGCCAAGGGGATAGGACGGGCACCGGGGAGCTGTTTTTT; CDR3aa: CASSQGDRTGTGELFF
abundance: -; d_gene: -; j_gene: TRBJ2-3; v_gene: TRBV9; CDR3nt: TGTGCCAGCAGCGCAGGGCTAACCTCATATACGCAGTATTTT; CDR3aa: CASSAGLTSYTQYF
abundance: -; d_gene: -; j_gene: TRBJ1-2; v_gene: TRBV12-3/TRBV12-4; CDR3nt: TGTGCCAGCAGTTTAGCACAGGGATACGGCTACACCTTC; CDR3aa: CASSLAQGYGYTF
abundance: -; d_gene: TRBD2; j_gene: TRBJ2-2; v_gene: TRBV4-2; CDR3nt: TGTGCCAGCAGCCTTGGACTAGCGGGGAGAACGAACACCGGGGAGCTGTTTTTT; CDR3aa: CASSLGLAGRTNTGELFF
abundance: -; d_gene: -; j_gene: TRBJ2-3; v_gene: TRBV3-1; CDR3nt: TGTGCCAGCAGCCAGGAGGTCTCAGATACGCAGTATTTT; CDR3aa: CASSQEVSDTQYF
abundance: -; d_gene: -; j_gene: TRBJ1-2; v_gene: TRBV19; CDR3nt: TGTGCCAGTATCTCTGGTGCAGGATCTCTCCAAAATGGCTACACCTTC; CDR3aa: CASISGAGSLQNGYTF
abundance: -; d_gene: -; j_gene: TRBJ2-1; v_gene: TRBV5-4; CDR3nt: TGTGCCAGCATCCATCCTCCCAATGAGCAGTTCTTC; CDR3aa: CASIHPPNEQFF
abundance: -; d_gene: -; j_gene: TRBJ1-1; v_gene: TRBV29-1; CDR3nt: TGCAGCGTTGAAAAGGAGAACACTGAAGCTTTCTTT; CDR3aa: CSVEKENTEAFF
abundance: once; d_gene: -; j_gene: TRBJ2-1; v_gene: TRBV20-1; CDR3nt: TGCAGTGCTAGAGAAGTGAACAATGAGCAGTTCTTC; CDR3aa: CSAREVNNEQFF
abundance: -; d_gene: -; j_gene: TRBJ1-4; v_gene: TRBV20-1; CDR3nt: TGCAGTGCTCAACCCCAAACGGGGGTCAGTGAAAAACTGTTTTTT; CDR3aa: CSAQPQTGVSEKLFF
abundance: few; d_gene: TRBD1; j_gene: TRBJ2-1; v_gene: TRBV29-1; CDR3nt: TGCAGCGTTCCCTGGGCGGACAGGGTTCACAATGAGCAGTTCTTC; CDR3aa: CSVPWADRVHNEQFF
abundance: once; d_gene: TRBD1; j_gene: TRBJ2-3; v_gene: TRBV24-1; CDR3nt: TGTGCCACCAGTGACCCCGACAGGGCAGATACGCAGTATTTT; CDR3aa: CATSDPDRADTQYF
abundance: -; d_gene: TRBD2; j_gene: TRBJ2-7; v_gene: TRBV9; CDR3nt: TGTGCCAGCAGCGTAGCAGCGGGGGCCTACGAGCAGTACTTC; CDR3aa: CASSVAAGAYEQYF
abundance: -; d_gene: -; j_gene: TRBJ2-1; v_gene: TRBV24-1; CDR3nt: TGTGCCACCAGTGAGGAGACAGGCTACAATGAGCAGTTCTTC; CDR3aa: CATSEETGYNEQFF
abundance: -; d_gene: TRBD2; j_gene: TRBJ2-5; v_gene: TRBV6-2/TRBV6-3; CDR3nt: TGTGCCAGCAGTTACTTCTGGACTAGCGGGGCCCAAGAGACCCAGTACTTC; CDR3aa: CASSYFWTSGAQETQYF
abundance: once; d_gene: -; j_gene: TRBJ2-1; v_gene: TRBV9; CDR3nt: TGTGCCAGCAGCGTAGGATATGAGCAGTTCTTC; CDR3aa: CASSVGYEQFF
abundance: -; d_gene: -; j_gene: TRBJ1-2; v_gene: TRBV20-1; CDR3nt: TGCAGTGCTAGAGTTGAAGTGGAAGGAGGCTACACCTTC; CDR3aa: CSARVEVEGGYTF
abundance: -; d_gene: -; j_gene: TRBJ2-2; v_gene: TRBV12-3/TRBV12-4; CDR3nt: TGTGCCAGCAGTTTTTCAGGGGATAGGAACGGGGAGCTGTTTTTT; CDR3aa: CASSFSGDRNGELFF
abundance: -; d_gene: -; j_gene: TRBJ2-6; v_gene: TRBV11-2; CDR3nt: TGTGCCAGCAGGGAGATAGGGGTGTCTGGGGCCAACGTCCTGACTTTC; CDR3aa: CASREIGVSGANVLTF
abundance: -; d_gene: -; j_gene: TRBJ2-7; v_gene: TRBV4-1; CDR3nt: TGCGCCAGCAGCCAAGTCAGTGAATACGAGCAGTACTTC; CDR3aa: CASSQVSEYEQYF
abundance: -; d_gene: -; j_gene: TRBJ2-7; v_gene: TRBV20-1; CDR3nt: TGCAGTGCTAGAGAGTGGACGGGGGTGGACTACGAGCAGTACTTC; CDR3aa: CSAREWTGVDYEQYF
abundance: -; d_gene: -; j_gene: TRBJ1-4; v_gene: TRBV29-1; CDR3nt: TGCAGCGTGGCCTCGGGTCCCACAAATGAAAAACTGTTTTTT; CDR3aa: CSVASGPTNEKLFF
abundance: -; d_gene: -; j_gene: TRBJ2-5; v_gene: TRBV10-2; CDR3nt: TGCGCCAGCAGTGAACCTGGCGAGGCGCGTTATCAAGAGACCCAGTACTTC; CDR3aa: CASSEPGEARYQETQYF
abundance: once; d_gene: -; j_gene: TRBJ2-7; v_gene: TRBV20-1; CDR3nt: TGCAGTGCTAGGAACCCGGGCCTTAGCTCCTACGAGCAGTACTTC; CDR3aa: CSARNPGLSSYEQYF
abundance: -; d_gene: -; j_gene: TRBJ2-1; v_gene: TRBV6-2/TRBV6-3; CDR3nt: TGTGCCAGCCGGGCCGGCAGAAGCTCCTACAATGAGCAGTTCTTC; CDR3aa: CASRAGRSSYNEQFF
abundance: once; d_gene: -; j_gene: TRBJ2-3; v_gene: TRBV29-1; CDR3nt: TGCAGCGTACCGATTACTAGACAGGGAGGGCTGGGCACAGATACGCAGTATTTT; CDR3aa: CSVPITRQGGLGTDTQYF
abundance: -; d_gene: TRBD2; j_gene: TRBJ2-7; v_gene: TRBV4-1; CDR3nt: TGCGCCAGCAGCCAAGTGCGACTAGCGGGGGGAGAGCAGTACTTC; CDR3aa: CASSQVRLAGGEQYF
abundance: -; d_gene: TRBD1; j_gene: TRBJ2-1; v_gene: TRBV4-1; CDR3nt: TGCGCCAGCAGCCTGAGGACAGGCTACAATGAGCAGTTCTTC; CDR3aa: CASSLRTGYNEQFF
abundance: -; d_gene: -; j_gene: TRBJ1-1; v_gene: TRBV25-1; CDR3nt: TGTGCCAGCAGTGAATTAGGGGAGGAGAACACTGAAGCTTTCTTT; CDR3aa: CASSELGEENTEAFF
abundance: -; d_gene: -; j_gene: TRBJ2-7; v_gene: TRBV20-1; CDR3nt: TGCAGTGCTATACACAGGGAACGGCACGAGCAGTACTTC; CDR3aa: CSAIHRERHEQYF
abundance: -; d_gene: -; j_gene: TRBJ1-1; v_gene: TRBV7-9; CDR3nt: TGTGCCAGCAGTGACGGGGGGGGACCCACTGAAGCTTTCTTT; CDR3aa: CASSDGGGPTEAFF
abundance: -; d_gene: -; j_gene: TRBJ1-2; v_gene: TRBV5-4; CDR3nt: TGTGCCAGCAGCCCGTGGGGGGATTACTACTATGGCTACACCTTC; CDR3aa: CASSPWGDYYYGYTF
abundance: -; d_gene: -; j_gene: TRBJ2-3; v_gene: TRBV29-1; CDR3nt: TGCAGCGTTCTCGCGGGCCTCACAGATACGCAGTATTTT; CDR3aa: CSVLAGLTDTQYF
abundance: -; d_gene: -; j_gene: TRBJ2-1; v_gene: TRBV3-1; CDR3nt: TGTGCCAGCAGCCCCCTTTTGACAGGGAGGTCCGATGAGCAGTTCTTC; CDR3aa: CASSPLLTGRSDEQFF
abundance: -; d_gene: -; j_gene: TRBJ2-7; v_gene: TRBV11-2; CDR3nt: TGTGCCAGCAGCCCTGCACGGGGGCCCTTGTACGAGCAGTACTTC; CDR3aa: CASSPARGPLYEQYF
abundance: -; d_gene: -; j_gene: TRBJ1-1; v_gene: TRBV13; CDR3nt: TGTGCCAGCAGCTTTGGTGATCCTGAAGCTTTCTTT; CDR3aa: CASSFGDPEAFF
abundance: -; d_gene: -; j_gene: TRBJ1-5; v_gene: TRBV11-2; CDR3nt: TGTGCCAGCAGCTTAGGAGGGTATCAGCCCCAGCATTTT; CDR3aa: CASSLGGYQPQHF